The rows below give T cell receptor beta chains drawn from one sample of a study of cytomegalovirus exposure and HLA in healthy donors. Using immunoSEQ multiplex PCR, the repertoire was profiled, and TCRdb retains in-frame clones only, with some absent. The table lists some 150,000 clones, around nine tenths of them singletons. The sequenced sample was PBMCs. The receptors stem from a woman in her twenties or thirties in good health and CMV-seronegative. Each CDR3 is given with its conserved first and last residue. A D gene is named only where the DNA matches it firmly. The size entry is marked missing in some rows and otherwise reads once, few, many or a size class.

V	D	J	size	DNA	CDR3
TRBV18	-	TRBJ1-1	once	TGTGCCAGCTCACCCTCACAGGGAAAGGGTGAAGCTTTCTTT	CASSPSQGKGEAFF
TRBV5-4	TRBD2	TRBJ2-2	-	TGTGCCAGCAGCCTGGTACCTAGCGGGGACCCTTCCTCCCCCGGGGAGCTGTTTTTT	CASSLVPSGDPSSPGELFF
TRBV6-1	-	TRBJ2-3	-	TGTGCCAGCAGTGAAGACCCCTGGGGTAGCGGCTTGGATACGCAGTATTTT	CASSEDPWGSGLDTQYF
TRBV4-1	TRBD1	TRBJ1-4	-	TGCGCCAGCAGCCAAGGAGCAGGACAGGGGGGCGAAAAACTGTTTTTT	CASSQGAGQGGEKLFF
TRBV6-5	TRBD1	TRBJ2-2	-	TGTGCCAGCAGGCGCGGACAGGGCGTCACCGGGGAGCTGTTTTTT	CASRRGQGVTGELFF
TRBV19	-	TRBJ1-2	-	TGTGCCAGTAGTATGACAGGATATGGCTACACCTTC	CASSMTGYGYTF
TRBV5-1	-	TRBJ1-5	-	TGCGCCAGCAGCCTCGGACAGAAGCAGCCCCAGCATTTT	CASSLGQKQPQHF
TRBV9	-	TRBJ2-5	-	TGTGCCAGCAGCGCCCTAGTGGGAGAGACCCAGTACTTC	CASSALVGETQYF
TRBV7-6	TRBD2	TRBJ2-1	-	TGTGCCAGCAGCTTAGTTCGCGGACTAGCGGGCTCCTACAATGAGCAGTTCTTC	CASSLVRGLAGSYNEQFF
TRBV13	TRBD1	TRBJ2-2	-	TGTGCCAGCAGCTTTGGACAGGCGAACACCGGGGAGCTGTTTTTT	CASSFGQANTGELFF